The 16 T cell receptor beta chains below come from one sample, sequenced in a study of CD8 T cells in ankylosing spondylitis (dated by TCRdb to about 2017). The study at large found these results: Blood from ankylosing spondylitis patients appeared to be characterized by a TCR beta motif made up of under ten highly homologous amino acid variants.

No cognate antigen is known for these TCRs. The library was obtained by 5' RACE. TCRdb lists the instrument as Illumina HiSeq 2500. The raw public data were reprocessed by TCRdb itself: fastp quality trimming at Q25, MiXCR clonotype calling, in-frame beta chains only. Rows are combined by CDR3 protein, so each entry shows the most common genes and DNA. Within this sample are about 800,000 distinct CDR3 sequences, with approximately 12% of them counted one time only. The ten largest clones represent just over 0.5% of the sample. Sequencing input: blood, either unsorted or a sorted T cell fraction (not recorded which). Source of these receptors: a male donor with ankylosing spondylitis.

The rearrangement uses TRBV20-1 and TRBJ2-3; weak D call: TRBD2 (6 bases). V shed 2 bases and J shed 6 bases, with 9 bases lying between them. Germline CDR1 reads DFQATT; CDR2 reads SNEGSKA (reference sequence). The CDR3 length is 12 residues. The CDR3 region is CSARFTSDTQYF. For the CDR3, the DNA is TGCAGTGCTAGATTTACTAGCGATACGCAGTATTTT.

The chain carries TRBV20-1 and TRBJ2-7; 8 nucleotides agree with TRBD2. J was trimmed by 0 bases and V by 5 bases; bases with no gene match: 3. From germline, CDR1 is DFQATT and CDR2 SNEGSKA (reference sequence). CDR3 length: 13 amino acids. CDR3 region: CSAPSGSSYEQYF. The CDR3 DNA reads as TGCAGTGCTCCGAGCGGGAGCTCCTACGAGCAGTACTTC.

This clonotype was counted a few times. This chain joins TRBV24-1 and TRBJ2-7; 9 nucleotides agree with TRBD1. Germline-derived CDR1 and CDR2 are KGHDR and SFDVKD. CDR3 size: 15 residues. V trimming: 9 bases; J trimming: 6 bases; junction bases outside the gene matches: 14. The CDR3, as DNA: TGTGCCACCGGCGCCTCGGGGACAGGGTCGGCCGAGCAGTACTTC. This codes for CATGASGTGSAEQYF.

The rearrangement uses TRBV12-3 or TRBV12-4 and TRBJ1-5; possible D gene TRBD1, 6 bases. Trimming took 3 bases from V and 5 from J, leaving 11 bases between them. This CDR3 region has 14 residues. CDR3 sequence: CASSFRDTYQPQHF. The CDR3, as DNA: TGTGCCAGCAGTTTCCGGGACACCTATCAGCCCCAGCATTTT.

The chain carries TRBV7-2 and TRBJ2-7; 10 bases match TRBD2. The CDR3 has 17 amino acids. Germline values: CDR1 SGHTA, CDR2 FQGNSA. V lost 1 base and J lost 2; bases outside the gene matches: 8. The CDR3 reads CASSLGGTSGTTYEQYF. CDR3 in DNA: TGTGCCAGCAGCTTAGGAGGAACTAGCGGGACTACCTACGAGCAGTACTTC.

This clonotype was seen only a few times. This chain links TRBV6-2 or TRBV6-3 with TRBJ2-7; D is uncertain. V gave up 6 bases and J gave up 0 bases, with 9 bases separating them. From germline, CDR1 is MNHEY and CDR2 SVGEGT. This CDR3 is built from 13 residues. The CDR3 sequence is CASRDDNSYEQYF. DNA of the CDR3: TGTGCCAGCAGGGACGACAACTCCTACGAGCAGTACTTC.

V is TRBV7-6 and J is TRBJ2-3; 8 nucleotides match TRBD2. V was pared by 4 bases and J by 4 bases, with 4 bases of the junction left unmatched. The germline V gene encodes CDR1 SGHVS and CDR2 FNYEAQ. There are 14 residues in the CDR3. CDR3 amino acids: CASSSIAGSDTQYF. DNA of the CDR3: TGTGCCAGCAGCTCCATAGCGGGATCAGATACGCAGTATTTT.

There are a few counts of this clonotype. The J gene is TRBJ2-5, the V gene TRBV7-9; TRBD1 matches at 7 bases. This CDR3 is 15 amino acids long. Trimming took 4 bases from V and 1 from J; bases not matched to a gene: 6. Germline loops: CDR1 SEHNR, CDR2 FQNEAQ (reference sequence). CDR3 sequence reads: CASSYGTAAQETQYF. CDR3 sequence (DNA): TGTGCCAGCAGCTACGGGACAGCAGCCCAAGAGACCCAGTACTTC.

This clonotype was seen only a few times. The chain joins TRBV12-3 or TRBV12-4 to TRBJ1-6; 7 bases align to TRBD1. CDR3 length: 15 residues. The V segment lost 7 bases and the J segment 10 bases; nucleotides outside the gene matches: 13. CDR3 in amino acids: CASKGTGTDLSPLHF. CDR3 DNA sequence: TGTGCCAGCAAGGGCACAGGGACAGATCTCTCACCCCTCCACTTT.

This clonotype was detected many times. V usage is TRBV5-1 and J usage is TRBJ1-1, with D possibly matching TRBD1 (6 bases). The CDR3 is 14 residues long. V lost 5 bases, J lost 1 base, and 12 bases lay in between. Germline V gene lookup returns CDR1 SGHRS and CDR2 YFSETQ. The CDR3 sequence is CASRHRVPNTEAFF. CDR3 DNA sequence: TGCGCCAGCAGGCACAGGGTGCCGAACACTGAAGCTTTCTTT.

This clonotype was recorded many times. The chain employs TRBV29-1 and TRBJ1-1; D is undetermined. This CDR3 has 12 residues. V was shortened by 7 bases and J by 1 base, with 10 bases between the two germline ends. From germline, CDR1 is SQVTM and CDR2 ANQGSEA. CDR3 bases: TGCAGCGGCACCTGGTGGAACACTGAAGCTTTCTTT. This encodes CSGTWWNTEAFF.

This clonotype was counted many times. V usage is TRBV4-2 and J usage is TRBJ1-1; tentatively, D is TRBD1 (6 bases). V lost 5 bases and J 2 bases, leaving 15 bases between the germline ends. CDR1 LGHNA and CDR2 YNFKEQ come from the germline V gene. This CDR3 contains 15 residues. CDR3 sequence reads: CASSILRGSNTEAFF. CDR3 in DNA: TGTGCCAGCAGCATTCTCAGGGGCAGTAACACTGAAGCTTTCTTT.

The V call is TRBV6-5, the J call TRBJ1-3; maybe TRBD1 (6 bases). The V gene's germline CDR1 is MNHEY and CDR2 SVGAGI. The CDR3 covers 16 residues. Trimming took 0 bases from V and 3 from J, leaving 12 bases between them. DNA of the CDR3: TGTGCCAGCAGTTACTCGGGGACACACTTTGGAAACACCATATATTTT. Translated: CASSYSGTHFGNTIYF.

This clonotype appeared a few times. The chain uses TRBV12-3 or TRBV12-4 and TRBJ2-7, with 7 bases that match TRBD2. Trimming cost V 3 bases and J 4 bases; bases outside gene matches: 6. The length of the CDR3 is 14 residues. The CDR3: CASSFFAGVYEQYF. DNA for the CDR3: TGTGCCAGCAGTTTTTTTGCGGGGGTGTACGAGCAGTACTTC.

In this sample, this clonotype turned up many times. The gene calls are TRBV20-1 and TRBJ2-1; 10 bases are shared with TRBD2. There are 14 residues in the CDR3. The V gene end was trimmed by 5 bases and the J gene end by 2 bases; junction bases not matched to a gene: 3. The germline CDR1 and CDR2 sequences are DFQATT and SNEGSKA (reference sequence). This CDR3 reads CSAQTSGPYNEQFF. The CDR3 DNA follows: TGCAGTGCTCAGACTAGCGGGCCCTACAATGAGCAGTTCTTC.

As to this clonotype: It may be a read error: a sequence one base away is much more abundant. V gene TRBV20-1 combines with J gene TRBJ2-7, with TRBD1 matching 9 bases. V lost 5 bases to trimming and J lost 5 bases; unmatched junction nucleotides: 4. The CDR3 runs to 12 residues. Germline lookup yields CDR1 DFQATT and CDR2 SNEGSKA (reference sequence). The CDR3 region is CSAGQGSNEQYF. The CDR3 DNA reads as TGCAGTGCTGGACAGGGGTCCAACGAGCAGTACTTC.